One and the same sample provided the 17 T cell receptor beta chains below, sequenced in a study of cytomegalovirus exposure and HLA in healthy donors. PCR was performed using 60 Vbeta and 13 Jbeta primers. Here immunoSEQ multiplex PCR was the method, and the copy in TCRdb shows in-frame clones only, minus some. The data contain roughly 200,000 clones, about 90% of them singletons. Sequencing was carried out using PBMCs. The receptors shown here come from a boy younger than 10 in good health and CMV-seronegative.

The gene calls are TRBV4-1 and TRBJ2-7, with 11 bases identical to TRBD1. The germline gives CDR1 MGHRA, CDR2 YSYEKL. The CDR3 is 15 residues long. The J segment lost 2 bases and the V segment lost 5 bases, leaving 5 bases of the junction unmatched. The CDR3 is CASSYRDRGTYEQYF. The CDR3 DNA reads as TGCGCCAGCAGCTACCGGGACAGGGGGACCTACGAGCAGTACTTC.

The chain links TRBV28 to TRBJ1-1, with D perhaps matching TRBD1 (6 bases). CDR3 length: 14 amino acids. Trimming cost V 5 bases and J 1 base, with 11 bases left between them. CDR1 is MDHEN and CDR2 is SYDVKM in the germline V gene. The DNA of the CDR3 is TGTGCCAGCAGTCCTGGACAGACGAACACTGAAGCTTTCTTT. It is translated as CASSPGQTNTEAFF.

In its sample, this clone was seen a few times. This chain links TRBV19 with TRBJ1-3; unclear D gene. The CDR3 loop spans 17 amino acids. Trimming stripped 2 bases from V and 0 bases from J, with 14 bases between. Germline-derived CDR1 and CDR2 are LNHDA and SQIVND (reference sequence). DNA for the CDR3: TGTGCCAGTAGTATAAAAGGTTGGGCAGACTCTGGAAACACCATATATTTT. The encoded protein is CASSIKGWADSGNTIYF.

The genes are TRBV6-1 and TRBJ1-5; the match to TRBD1 covers 8 bases. V lost 7 bases to trimming and J lost 4 bases; unmatched junction nucleotides: 6. The CDR3 consists of 14 residues. Germline lookup yields CDR1 MNHNS and CDR2 SASEGT. The DNA for the CDR3 is TGTGCCAGCAAAACGGACAGGGCGAATCAGCCCCAGCATTTT. Its translation: CASKTDRANQPQHF.

V usage is TRBV15 and J usage is TRBJ2-1; TRBD2 agrees at 9 bases. V was pared by 8 bases and J by 2 bases, with 7 bases of the junction left unmatched. Germline lookup yields CDR1 LNHNV and CDR2 YYDKDF (reference sequence). The CDR3 totals 15 residues. The CDR3 loop reads CATSVERGAYNEQFF. CDR3 DNA sequence: TGTGCCACCTCAGTCGAGCGGGGGGCCTACAATGAGCAGTTCTTC.

This rearrangement joins TRBV5-1 to TRBJ2-3; 7 bases agree with TRBD2. The length of the CDR3 is 16 residues. Per the germline V gene, CDR1 is SGHRS and CDR2 is YFSETQ. J was trimmed by 4 bases and V by 5 bases; bases with no gene match: 13. The CDR3 protein is CASRSTFGGYADTQYF. The CDR3 DNA reads as TGCGCCAGCAGGTCAACCTTCGGGGGGTACGCAGATACGCAGTATTTT.

This clone has just one count. The chain carries TRBV29-1 and TRBJ2-3; TRBD2 matches at 7 bases. CDR3 length: 13 amino acids. The trim removed 7 bases at V and 2 bases at J, leaving 6 bases unmatched. CDR1 is SQVTM, CDR2 ANQGSEA, per germline. The chain's CDR3 is CSARAGYTDTQYF. CDR3 in DNA: TGCAGCGCCAGAGCGGGGTACACAGATACGCAGTATTTT.

This clone has just one count. V is TRBV7-9 and J is TRBJ2-1, with TRBD2 identical over 9 bases. V lost 4 bases to trimming and J lost 7 bases; unmatched junction nucleotides: 2. This CDR3 is 13 amino acids long. Looked up from germline, CDR1 is SEHNR and CDR2 is FQNEAQ (reference sequence). The DNA of the CDR3 is TGTGCCAGCAGCTGGCGGGAGGGGAATGAGCAGTTCTTC. Its translation is CASSWREGNEQFF.

This chain connects TRBV9 to TRBJ2-5; 8 bases line up with TRBD2. Looked up from germline, CDR1 is SGDLS and CDR2 is YYNGEE. This CDR3 comprises 16 residues. V was pared by 4 bases and J by 5 bases, with 13 bases of the junction left unmatched. CDR3 in DNA: TGTGCCAGCAGCCCCTCGGGAGCGGGGGCCTGGGAGACCCAGTACTTC. This encodes CASSPSGAGAWETQYF.

This chain links TRBV19 with TRBJ2-1, with D perhaps TRBD2 (7 bases). CDR1 LNHDA and CDR2 SQIVND come from the germline V gene (reference sequence). The CDR3 contains 14 residues. The V end was cut by 9 bases, the J end by 6 bases, with 18 bases between. The CDR3 DNA reads TGTGCCAGCAAAGGGGGTGGGGGGGCCAATGAGCAGTTCTTC. Amino acid sequence: CASKGGGGANEQFF. The variable domain in full, with the rest retrieved from reference TRBV19 and TRBJ2-1, is DGGITQSPKYLFRKEGQNVTLSCEQNLNHDAMYWYRQDPGQGLRLIYYSQIVNDFQKGDIAEGYSVSREKKESFPLTVTSAQKNPTAFYLCASKGGGGANEQFFGPGTRLTVL.

The rearrangement joins TRBV6-6 to TRBJ1-6, with 7 positions matching TRBD1. With 4 bases clipped from V and 7 bases from J, the junction kept 7 bases outside the gene matches. The CDR3 has 15 residues. Looked up from germline, CDR1 is MNHNY and CDR2 is SVGAGI (reference sequence). The CDR3 sequence is CASSSTGQPNSPLHF. CDR3 DNA: TGTGCCAGCAGTTCCACGGGACAGCCAAATTCACCCCTCCACTTT.

This chain joins TRBV5-1 and TRBJ1-2; the D is unclear. The CDR3 spans 13 residues. Trimming removed 0 bases from V and 8 bases from J, with 11 bases in between. Germline CDR1 SGHRS, CDR2 YFSETQ. This CDR3 is CASSLARGAGYTF. The CDR3 coding sequence is TGCGCCAGCAGCTTGGCCCGGGGTGCGGGCTACACCTTC. The variable domain in full, with the rest retrieved from reference TRBV5-1 and TRBJ1-2, is KAGVTQTPRYLIKTRGQQVTLSCSPISGHRSVSWYQQTPGQGLQFLFEYFSETQRNKGNFPGRFSGRQFSNSRSEMNVSTLELGDSALYLCASSLARGAGYTFGSGTRLTVV.

The chain has TRBV9 and TRBJ2-3; D perhaps matches TRBD2 (6 bases). CDR1 is SGDLS, CDR2 YYNGEE, per germline. The CDR3 contains 15 residues. Trimming took off 5 bases at V and 0 bases at J, with 13 bases between the two ends. CDR3: CASSTIAVSTDTQYF. The DNA of the CDR3 is TGTGCCAGCAGTACAATAGCGGTCAGCACAGATACGCAGTATTTT.

The genes are TRBV5-1 and TRBJ2-1, with 11 bases identical to TRBD1. Germline values: CDR1 SGHRS, CDR2 YFSETQ. The CDR3 is 16 amino acids. Losses at the gene ends were 4 bases for V and 8 bases for J; bases not matched to a gene: 11. CDR3: CASSKTRDRGTDEQFF. The CDR3 region has the DNA TGCGCCAGCAGCAAAACCCGGGACAGGGGGACGGATGAGCAGTTCTTC.

The rearrangement links TRBV27 to TRBJ2-4; D unclear. CDR3 length: 13 residues. Trimming took 6 bases from V and 3 from J, leaving 9 bases between them. Germline V gene data show CDR1 as MNHEY and CDR2 as SMNVEV (reference sequence). The CDR3: CASSPSSKNIQYF. The CDR3 region has the DNA TGTGCCAGCAGCCCCTCCAGCAAAAACATTCAGTACTTC.

This clone appeared once. The V call is TRBV6-5, the J call TRBJ2-7; D is possibly TRBD2 (5 bases). The germline V and J ends were trimmed by 5 bases and 0 bases, with 8 bases remaining between them. In germline, CDR1 is MNHEY, CDR2 SVGAGI. This CDR3 comprises 13 residues. CDR3 protein: CASSVGISYEQYF. In nucleotides, the CDR3 is TGTGCCAGCAGTGTCGGGATCTCCTACGAGCAGTACTTC.

V gene TRBV14 combines with J gene TRBJ1-6; D is possibly TRBD1 (6 bases). The length of the CDR3 is 16 residues. Per germline, CDR1 SGHDN and CDR2 FVKESK. The V and J ends lost 4 bases and 2 bases respectively, with 12 bases between them. The CDR3 region has the DNA TGTGCCAGCAGCCCGGAGACAGGCCCCTATAATTCACCCCTCCACTTT. This encodes CASSPETGPYNSPLHF.